Following are 20 T cell receptor beta chains from one sample sequenced in a study of T cells after posttransplantation cyclophosphamide. Using immunoSEQ multiplex PCR, the repertoire was profiled, and TCRdb retains in-frame clones only, with some absent. This table holds 25,000 or so clones, about 82% found once. The source material was PBMCs. The origin of the receptors is a woman in her fifties or sixties with a blood cancer, CMV-positive, and with a related stem cell donor.

The CDR3 nucleotides read TGTGCCAGCAGCTTGGGAGGAACCGGGGAGCTGTTTTTT. Translated: CASSLGGTGELFF. The chain joins TRBV11-2 to TRBJ2-2, with D perhaps matching TRBD2 (6 bases). Germline-derived CDR1 and CDR2 are SGHAT and FQNNGV. The V and J ends lost 3 bases and 5 bases respectively, with 7 bases between them. CDR3 length: 13 residues. The full variable domain, rest sourced from reference TRBV11-2 and TRBJ2-2, is EAGVAQSPRYKIIEKRQSVAFWCNPISGHATLYWYQQILGQGPKLLIQFQNNGVVDDSQLPKDRFSAERLKGVDSTLKIQPAKLEDSAVYLCASSLGGTGELFFGEGSRLTVL.

The chain combines TRBV5-1 with TRBJ2-5; D unresolved. Trimming removed 0 bases at V and 5 bases at J, with 14 bases between. Germline V gives CDR1 SGHRS, CDR2 YFSETQ. The CDR3 has 15 amino acids. The CDR3 coding sequence is TGCGCCAGCAGCTTGGGACCGACGGAGTCCGAGACCCAGTACTTC. Encoded protein: CASSLGPTESETQYF.

This clone was seen once. The chain links TRBV19 to TRBJ2-7; 9 nucleotides line up with TRBD1. Germline lookup yields CDR1 LNHDA and CDR2 SQIVND (reference sequence). V lost 4 bases to trimming and J lost 2 bases; unmatched junction nucleotides: 6. The CDR3 is made up of 15 amino acids. The CDR3 coding sequence is TGTGCCAGTAGTACGGGACAGGGAAAAGCCTACGAGCAGTACTTC. Its protein is CASSTGQGKAYEQYF.

This chain uses TRBV7-9 with TRBJ1-2; 12 nucleotides match TRBD1. CDR1 and CDR2 from the germline V gene are SEHNR and FQNEAQ (reference sequence). The CDR3 extends over 15 amino acids. Trimming removed 5 bases from V and 6 bases from J; junction bases left unmatched: 7. The CDR3 is CASSPSGQGANGYTF. The DNA of the CDR3 is TGTGCCAGCAGCCCATCGGGACAGGGGGCTAATGGCTACACCTTC.

This clone was detected a few times. The chain is built from TRBV5-1 and TRBJ1-2, with a tentative D call TRBD1 (6 bases). The CDR3 runs to 13 residues. Germline-derived CDR1 and CDR2 are SGHRS and YFSETQ. V was pared by 0 bases and J by 6 bases, with 9 bases between. CDR3 bases: TGCGCCAGCAGCTTGGGCCCAGGGGATGGCTACACCTTC. Translated: CASSLGPGDGYTF.

J is TRBJ2-5 and V is TRBV18, with TRBD2 as a possible D gene (5 bases). V lost 4 bases to trimming and J lost 2 bases, with 11 bases between them. Germline V gene data show CDR1 as KGHSH and CDR2 as LQKENI. CDR3 length: 14 amino acids. The CDR3 loop reads CASSRGVAQETQYF. The CDR3 coding sequence is TGTGCCAGCTCACGGGGAGTAGCACAAGAGACCCAGTACTTC. The full variable domain, its missing parts supplied by reference TRBV18 and TRBJ2-5, is NAGVMQNPRHLVRRRGQEARLRCSPMKGHSHVYWYRQLPEEGLKFMVYLQKENIIDESGMPKERFSAEFPKEGPSILRIQQVVRGDSAAYFCASSRGVAQETQYFGPGTRLLVL.

This clone was seen once. J is TRBJ1-2 and V is TRBV2; D may be TRBD1 (5 bases). Germline CDR1 and CDR2: SNHLY and FYNNEI. V lost 7 bases to trimming and J lost 4 bases, with 16 bases between them. The CDR3 has 14 residues. CDR3 region: CASTLRGEGYGYTF. The CDR3 nucleotides are TGTGCCAGCACTCTCCGGGGGGAGGGCTATGGCTACACCTTC.

The J gene is TRBJ1-2, the V gene TRBV7-8; TRBD1 aligns across 9 bases. The CDR3 runs to 14 residues. J was trimmed by 7 bases and V by 2 bases; bases with no gene match: 5. Germline loops: CDR1 SGHVS, CDR2 FQNEAQ. The CDR3 is CASSLQGQGRGYTF. CDR3 sequence (DNA): TGTGCCAGCAGCTTACAGGGACAGGGCCGTGGCTACACCTTC.

By proportion, this clone is medium-sized. The V call is TRBV6-1, the J call TRBJ1-2; tentatively, D is TRBD1 (6 bases). Germline CDR1 and CDR2: MNHNS and SASEGT. This CDR3 is 14 amino acids long. Trimming cost V 1 base and J 4 bases, with 10 bases left between them. In nucleotides, the CDR3 is TGTGCCAGCAGTGAAGGGGACACCACCTATGGCTACACCTTC. Residues: CASSEGDTTYGYTF.

This clone was detected only a few times. The rearrangement links TRBV10-3 to TRBJ2-7; 13 nucleotides agree with TRBD2. Trimming at V came to 8 bases and at J to 2 bases, leaving 3 bases not matched to a gene. The CDR3 covers 14 residues. CDR1 is ENHRY, CDR2 SYGVKD, per germline. The CDR3 coding sequence is TGTGCCATCCAACTAGCGGGAGGGCCCTACGAGCAGTACTTC. The encoded protein is CAIQLAGGPYEQYF.

V and J are TRBV27 and TRBJ2-1; 7 bases agree with TRBD2. In germline, CDR1 is MNHEY, CDR2 SMNVEV (reference sequence). There are 14 residues in the CDR3. Trimming at V came to 10 bases and at J to 7 bases, leaving 13 bases not matched to a gene. The CDR3 region is CAIRGGGVGNEQFF. In DNA form, the CDR3 reads TGTGCCATCCGGGGCGGGGGAGTGGGGAATGAGCAGTTCTTC.

This rearrangement joins TRBV2 to TRBJ1-5; TRBD1 might be the D (5 bases). The V end was cut by 5 bases, the J end by 0 bases, with 8 bases between. CDR1 and CDR2 from the germline V gene are SNHLY and FYNNEI. The CDR3 extends over 14 amino acids. The CDR3 here is CASSPGYSNQPQHF. For the CDR3, the DNA is TGTGCCAGCAGTCCAGGGTATAGCAATCAGCCCCAGCATTTT.

The chain has TRBV6-1 and TRBJ2-7; a weak D match, TRBD1 (6 bases). Trimming cost V 6 bases and J 0 bases, with 9 bases left between them. Germline V gene lookup returns CDR1 MNHNS and CDR2 SASEGT. The CDR3 has 13 residues. The CDR3 loop is CASRRTASYEQYF. Written as DNA, the CDR3 is TGTGCCAGCAGGAGGACAGCCTCCTACGAGCAGTACTTC.

The rearrangement links TRBV6-1 to TRBJ2-1, with 8 bases that match TRBD1. Germline CDR1 reads MNHNS; CDR2 reads SASEGT. With V trimmed by 1 base and J by 4 bases, 3 bases remained unmatched. This CDR3 is built from 15 residues. The CDR3 spells CASSEGTGIYNEQFF. Here the CDR3 DNA reads TGTGCCAGCAGTGAAGGGACAGGGATATACAATGAGCAGTTCTTC.

CDR3 nucleotides: TGTGCCAGCAGGACGCCCGGGAGCAATAATTCACCCCTCCACTTT. Translation gives CASRTPGSNNSPLHF. This chain connects TRBV6-6 to TRBJ1-6, with D hard to call. Trimming took 6 bases from V and 5 from J, leaving 14 bases between them. The V gene's germline CDR1 is MNHNY and CDR2 SVGAGI (reference sequence). This CDR3 is built from 15 residues.

The rearrangement links TRBV7-2 to TRBJ2-3, with 9 bases matching TRBD2. V trimming: 3 bases; J trimming: 5 bases; junction bases outside the gene matches: 6. The CDR3 runs to 15 residues. Germline loops: CDR1 SGHTA, CDR2 FQGNSA. The CDR3 spells CASSFGGRAKDTQYF. CDR3 bases: TGTGCCAGCAGCTTCGGCGGGAGGGCCAAAGATACGCAGTATTTT.

This chain uses TRBV10-3 with TRBJ1-5; no definite D call. Per germline, CDR1 ENHRY and CDR2 SYGVKD. The CDR3 has 13 amino acids. Trimming left V 0 bases short and J 4 bases short, with 4 bases between. This CDR3 reads CAISESFNQPQHF. The CDR3 DNA is TGTGCCATCAGTGAGTCCTTTAATCAGCCCCAGCATTTT.

The CDR3 sequence: CASSLQGAEAFF. The CDR3 nucleotides are TGTGCCAGCAGCTTACAGGGGGCTGAAGCTTTCTTT. The V call is TRBV7-9, the J call TRBJ1-1; TRBD1 matches 7 bases. The V segment lost 2 bases and the J segment 6 bases; nucleotides outside the gene matches: 0. Germline CDR1 is SEHNR and CDR2 is FQNEAQ (reference sequence). CDR3 length: 12 residues.

The chain is built from TRBV29-1 and TRBJ2-5, with TRBD2 identical over 10 bases. In germline, CDR1 is SQVTM, CDR2 ANQGSEA. This CDR3 has 13 residues. J was trimmed by 5 bases and V by 6 bases; bases with no gene match: 6. The CDR3 sequence is CSVGTSAGETQYF. The CDR3 region has the DNA TGCAGCGTGGGGACTAGCGCCGGGGAGACCCAGTACTTC.

The chain recombines TRBV19 with TRBJ2-3; TRBD2 is a possible D gene (5 bases). Looked up from germline, CDR1 is LNHDA and CDR2 is SQIVND (reference sequence). Trimming left V 6 bases short and J 1 base short, with 14 bases between. The CDR3 runs to 15 residues. The CDR3 reads CASSMGLRGTDTQYF. The DNA of the CDR3 is TGTGCCAGTAGCATGGGATTGCGGGGCACAGATACGCAGTATTTT.